This T cell receptor (beta chain) was sequenced during a study of beta chain features in type 1 diabetes. Study information: The study found patients and healthy donors alike in age, gender and cell yields.

Post-sort purity exceeded 95% for all sorted populations. On this clone: Its antigen is still unknown.

All of the isolated RNA was reverse transcribed, so expressed TCRB transcripts were sequenced. Generated by immunoSEQ multiplex PCR, the TCRdb table keeps only in-frame clones and is missing some. The sample includes some 900,000 clones, roughly 17% of them seen just once. Study-level findings and limits: PCR might preferentially amplify shorter templates, equally in patients and controls. Insertions were fewer and deletions more numerous at VDJ junctions in type 1 diabetes patients.

V was clipped by 0 bases and J by 2 bases, with 15 bases between them. The germline CDR1 and CDR2 sequences are LGHNA and YSLEER. The CDR3 has 17 amino acids. Source material: naive CD4+ T cells from blood. This sequence joins TRBV4-3 and TRBJ2-3; D gene ambiguous. This TCR was sampled from a woman under 30 in good health. CDR3 sequence reads: CASSQDLKRKFTDTQYF. The CDR3, as DNA: TGCGCCAGCAGCCAAGATCTGAAGCGAAAGTTCACAGATACGCAGTATTTT.